A selection of T cell receptor beta chains follows, all from one sample in a study of blood T cell repertoires in COVID-19. Profiled with immunoSEQ multiplex PCR; TCRdb holds only in-frame clones, not every one. In the table there are 250,000 to 300,000 clones, about 90% of which are singletons. Input material: PBMCs or T cells enriched from blood (not recorded which). These receptors all come from a woman aged 55-69 years who had recovered from COVID-19. Each CDR3 is given with its conserved first and last residue.

TRBV5-1	TRBJ2-4	CASSSGPPGNIQYF
TRBV27	TRBJ2-1	CASSSTSGGLNEQFF
TRBV5-8	TRBJ2-1	CASSPRAGEQFF
TRBV9	TRBJ2-5	CASSVAVGAQETQYF
TRBV2	TRBJ1-6	CASTWDSNSPLHF
TRBV28	TRBJ1-2	CASSPGFGYTF
TRBV11-1	TRBJ2-7	CASSSPSSAYYEQYF
TRBV7-8	TRBJ2-1	CASSPGTSGRFYNEQFF
TRBV30	TRBJ1-4	CAWSVQVGEKLFF
TRBV29-1	TRBJ1-1	CSVELQGVNTEAFF
TRBV5-1	TRBJ1-6	CASSEAGGGSPLHF
TRBV28	TRBJ1-2	CASSLPGGLDGYTF
TRBV6-6	TRBJ1-1	CASSRLQGNEAFF
TRBV6-5	TRBJ1-2	CASSYSGGIDYGYTF
TRBV6-1	TRBJ1-2	CASSELFGQGSYGYTF
TRBV9	TRBJ2-3	CASSVLGSGTDTQYF
TRBV5-1	TRBJ2-2	CASSLSAGTAGELFF
TRBV6-1	TRBJ1-2	CASSDRQGLYGYTF
TRBV29-1	TRBJ2-5	CSVGNTGLQETQYF
TRBV5-4	TRBJ2-5	CASSHRGGGETQYF
TRBV6-2/TRBV6-3	TRBJ2-1	CASSTRLAAYNEQFF
TRBV11-2	TRBJ2-1	CASSLVGAGYYNEQFF
TRBV5-6	TRBJ2-2	CASSRSWARELFF
TRBV5-6	TRBJ2-7	CASSPGLAGEKYF
TRBV30	TRBJ1-3	CAWSLGFSGNTIYF
TRBV4-1	TRBJ1-2	CASSQAFSDQYGYTF
TRBV27	TRBJ1-1	CASIRDRDTEAFF
TRBV25-1	TRBJ2-3	CASSTGTSLTDTQYF
TRBV9	TRBJ2-1	CASSVEGGAPTEQFF
TRBV27	TRBJ2-1	CASSRVAGAMYNEQFF
TRBV12-5	TRBJ1-1	CASGWGWNTEAFF
TRBV9	TRBJ1-5	CASSPTNRSPQHF
TRBV6-1	TRBJ2-4	CASSENIDNQNIQYF
TRBV19	TRBJ1-1	CASSISRGAFNTEAFF
TRBV6-5	TRBJ2-1	CASQRVGGPRNEQFF
TRBV7-9	TRBJ1-5	CASSFRQAGPYNQPQHF
TRBV11-3	TRBJ2-7	CASSFGGTRWWGYEQYF
TRBV7-9	TRBJ2-7	CASSSNWEQYF
TRBV4-1	TRBJ1-4	CATGTRGIEKLFF
TRBV18	TRBJ2-2	CASSPRYREDTGELFF
TRBV7-6	TRBJ2-1	CASRGTSGSPSYNEQFF
TRBV10-1	TRBJ2-1	CASSRTGAYNEQFF
TRBV10-2	TRBJ1-6	CASRRGGVSSYNSPLHF
TRBV5-1	TRBJ2-2	CASREREYTGELFF
TRBV24-1	TRBJ2-3	CATSETGSVGLLSGSLNTDTQYF
TRBV3-1/TRBV3-2	TRBJ2-5	CASSERQGGWETQYF
TRBV18	TRBJ2-3	CASSLLQGGTDTQYF
TRBV18	TRBJ2-3	CASSPYRVRDTQYF
TRBV2	TRBJ1-2	CASGGQGASGYTF
TRBV11-3	TRBJ1-1	CASSPSSISAFF
TRBV9	TRBJ1-6	CASSVESRDNSPLHF
TRBV7-3	TRBJ2-1	CASSIQGASVNEQFF
TRBV7-9	TRBJ1-6	CASSGGGVSYNSPLHF
TRBV11-2	TRBJ2-2	CASSYGLAGGVGELFF
TRBV11-2	TRBJ2-2	CASSLVDTGELFF
TRBV25-1	TRBJ1-4	CASRTTNEKLFF
TRBV3-1/TRBV3-2	TRBJ2-1	CASSQRGGNEQFF
TRBV3-1/TRBV3-2	TRBJ2-2	CASSPFRGRGSGTGELFF
TRBV6-5	TRBJ2-4	CASSPGDSRVDIQYF